These 20 T cell receptor beta chains originate from one sample sequenced in a study of OX40 agonist ivuxolimab in advanced cancers. Only in-frame clones appear in the TCRdb table, and some are missing; sequencing was by immunoSEQ multiplex PCR. Altogether some 73,000 clones are present, 86% being singletons, with the ten largest covering approximately 8.4%. The sample was CD4+ or CD8+ T cells sorted from blood, taken in a trial of the OX40 agonist ivuxolimab. All receptors come from an adult with an advanced solid tumor such as melanoma, head and neck, liver or kidney cancer.

The J gene is TRBJ1-2, the V gene TRBV11-3; the D is unclear. The CDR3 is 13 residues long. Germline values: CDR1 SGHNT, CDR2 YENEEA. Trimming removed 4 bases at V and 4 bases at J, with 10 bases between. The CDR3 nucleotides are TGTGCCAGCAGCTCCGCAAACTTCTATGGCTACACCTTC. It translates to CASSSANFYGYTF.

This clone has a handful of counts. The genes are TRBV15 and TRBJ2-7; 7 nucleotides match TRBD1. In germline, CDR1 is LNHNV, CDR2 YYDKDF (reference sequence). The CDR3 is 16 amino acids. The V segment lost 0 bases and the J segment 1 base; nucleotides outside the gene matches: 6. CDR3 nucleotide sequence: TGTGCCACCAGCAGAGATTTGGGGACAGCGTCCTACGAGCAGTACTTC. Protein: CATSRDLGTASYEQYF.

This clone came up a few times. The CDR3 region is CASSTDRTGTDTQYF. For the CDR3, the DNA is TGTGCCAGCAGTACGGACAGGACGGGCACAGATACGCAGTATTTT. This chain connects TRBV11-1 to TRBJ2-3; 7 nucleotides agree with TRBD1. CDR3 length: 15 residues. V lost 6 bases to trimming and J lost 1 base; unmatched junction nucleotides: 7. Germline assignment: CDR1 SGHAT and CDR2 FQDESV (reference sequence).

The CDR3 region has the DNA TGTGCCAGCAGCTTAGCCGGGACTTTTCGCTCCTACGAGCAGTACTTC. Its protein product is CASSLAGTFRSYEQYF. The chain recombines TRBV7-9 with TRBJ2-7; a weak D match, TRBD2 (6 bases). The ends were cut back, 0 bases at V and 0 bases at J, with 12 bases in the middle. Germline-derived CDR1 and CDR2 are SEHNR and FQNEAQ (reference sequence). The CDR3 has 16 amino acids.

This chain links TRBV2 with TRBJ1-6; 9 bases match TRBD1. Germline trimming cut 7 bases from V and 7 bases from J; bases unmatched to any gene: 2. The CDR3 spans 13 residues. Looked up from germline, CDR1 is SNHLY and CDR2 is FYNNEI. The CDR3 region is CASKGTGNSPLHF. The CDR3 nucleotides read TGTGCCAGCAAAGGGACAGGGAATTCACCCCTCCACTTT.

The chain employs TRBV2 and TRBJ2-6; maybe TRBD2 (6 bases). The CDR3 contains 17 residues. In germline, CDR1 is SNHLY, CDR2 FYNNEI. V was cut by 6 bases and J by 2 bases, with 17 bases left in between. The CDR3 reads CASRHDGRTTGANVLTF. CDR3 DNA: TGTGCCAGCAGACACGACGGTCGGACTACTGGGGCCAACGTCCTGACTTTC.

The chain uses TRBV6-5 and TRBJ1-3; 8 nucleotides match TRBD1. This CDR3 region has 15 residues. V was pared by 6 bases and J by 4 bases, with 8 bases of the junction left unmatched. CDR1 MNHEY and CDR2 SVGAGI come from the germline V gene. In DNA, the CDR3 is TGTGCCAGCAGCGCGACAGGGGTGTCCGGAAACACCATATATTTT. It yields the protein CASSATGVSGNTIYF.

V and J are TRBV28 and TRBJ2-7; D possibly matches TRBD1 or TRBD2 (5 bases each). The CDR3 is 13 residues long. The V end lost 7 bases, the J end lost 7 bases, and 17 bases lay between the germline ends. The germline CDR1 and CDR2 sequences are MDHEN and SYDVKM. The CDR3: CASNSGPWGEQYF. CDR3 in DNA: TGTGCCAGCAACTCGGGACCCTGGGGAGAGCAGTACTTC.

The table lists this clone with a count of one. This chain joins TRBV28 and TRBJ2-5; 11 nucleotides agree with TRBD2. The CDR3 runs 15 residues. The germline gives CDR1 MDHEN, CDR2 SYDVKM. The junction had 11 bases not matched to a gene; V was cut back by 9 bases and J by 5 bases. CDR3 protein: CASLDSGRATETQYF. The CDR3 DNA sequence: TGTGCCAGTTTAGATAGCGGGAGGGCCACCGAGACCCAGTACTTC.

The genes are TRBV6-1 and TRBJ1-4; perhaps TRBD1 as D (6 bases). The length of the CDR3 is 13 residues. V was shortened by 2 bases and J by 9 bases, with 10 bases between the two germline ends. Per germline, CDR1 MNHNS and CDR2 SASEGT. In DNA form, the CDR3 reads TGTGCCAGCAGTGAACAGGGGAAGAAAAAACTGTTTTTT. Protein sequence: CASSEQGKKKLFF.

The V and J genes are TRBV19 and TRBJ1-3; D gene unclear. Germline CDR1 is LNHDA and CDR2 is SQIVND (reference sequence). Deletions cut 10 bases from V and 0 bases from J, with 10 bases between. The CDR3 is 13 amino acids. CDR3 loop: CATKTDSGNTIYF. For the CDR3, the DNA is TGTGCCACTAAGACGGACTCTGGAAACACCATATATTTT.

This clone was picked up a small number of times. DNA of the CDR3: TGTGCCAGTATCTTGCAGCCTGGGGCAAAAACTGAAGCTTTCTTT. This gives the protein CASILQPGAKTEAFF. This chain uses TRBV19 with TRBJ1-1; a weak D match, TRBD1 (5 bases). The CDR3 spans 15 residues. V was clipped by 7 bases and J by 5 bases, with 20 bases between them. Germline values: CDR1 LNHDA, CDR2 SQIVND (reference sequence). Using reference TRBV19 and TRBJ1-1 for the parts outside the CDR3, the full variable domain is DGGITQSPKYLFRKEGQNVTLSCEQNLNHDAMYWYRQDPGQGLRLIYYSQIVNDFQKGDIAEGYSVSREKKESFPLTVTSAQKNPTAFYLCASILQPGAKTEAFFGQGTRLTVV.

The DNA of the CDR3 is TGTGCCAGCAGCCAACAGGGGGATAATTCACCCCTCCACTTT. Protein sequence: CASSQQGDNSPLHF. This rearrangement joins TRBV11-3 to TRBJ1-6; the match to TRBD1 covers 8 bases. The CDR3 extends over 14 amino acids. Germline V CDR1 and CDR2: SGHNT, YENEEA. Losses at the gene ends were 5 bases for V and 5 bases for J; bases not matched to a gene: 2.

The chain employs TRBV2 and TRBJ2-7, with D perhaps matching TRBD2 (6 bases). This CDR3 comprises 12 residues. V dropped 6 bases and J dropped 2 bases, with 8 bases sitting between them. Looked up from germline, CDR1 is SNHLY and CDR2 is FYNNEI. The CDR3 DNA is TGTGCCAGCAGGTGGGGGGCCTACGAGCAGTACTTC. Translated, it gives CASRWGAYEQYF.

The chain uses TRBV6-1 and TRBJ2-7; tentatively, D is TRBD2 (6 bases). Per germline, CDR1 MNHNS and CDR2 SASEGT. The germline V and J ends were trimmed by 6 bases and 0 bases, with 12 bases remaining between them. CDR3 size: 14 residues. CDR3 in amino acids: CASRRDFSSYEQYF. Here the CDR3 DNA reads TGTGCCAGCAGAAGGGACTTCAGCTCCTACGAGCAGTACTTC.

The chain couples TRBV7-6 to TRBJ2-7; 13 nucleotides match TRBD2. The ends lost 2 bases at V and 4 bases at J; junction bases unmatched: 14. Germline lookup yields CDR1 SGHVS and CDR2 FNYEAQ. The CDR3 sequence is 19 residues long. The CDR3 DNA is TGTGCCAGCAGCTTAAGGGGGACTCGGACTAGCGGGGGCCTTTACGAGCAGTACTTC. Protein product: CASSLRGTRTSGGLYEQYF.

V is TRBV28 and J is TRBJ2-3; 8 nucleotides agree with TRBD2. Germline-derived CDR1 and CDR2 are MDHEN and SYDVKM. Trimming removed 5 bases from V and 0 bases from J; junction bases left unmatched: 7. The CDR3 is 16 amino acids. The CDR3 loop is CASSPGTRSSTDTQYF. CDR3 in DNA: TGTGCCAGCAGTCCCGGGACTAGGTCGAGCACAGATACGCAGTATTTT.

V gene TRBV2 combines with J gene TRBJ2-4, with no clear D. The CDR3 spans 12 residues. V gave up 4 bases and J gave up 7 bases, with 8 bases separating them. CDR1 and CDR2 (germline): SNHLY, FYNNEI. CDR3 sequence (DNA): TGTGCCAGCAGTGGATTCGGGAACATTCAGTACTTC. The encoded protein is CASSGFGNIQYF.

The chain is built from TRBV28 and TRBJ2-2, with D possibly matching TRBD1 (6 bases). Germline values: CDR1 MDHEN, CDR2 SYDVKM. Trimming cost V 7 bases and J 6 bases, with 15 bases left between them. This CDR3 contains 14 residues. CDR3 bases: TGTGCCAGCACCTCTGGCCCAGGGGCCGGGGAGCTGTTTTTT. Translated: CASTSGPGAGELFF.

The chain uses TRBV10-1 and TRBJ2-1, with D tentatively TRBD1 (5 bases). The V end lost 8 bases, the J end lost 8 bases, and 16 bases lay between the germline ends. This CDR3 region has 13 residues. Looked up from germline, CDR1 is WNHNN and CDR2 is SYGVQD (reference sequence). In nucleotides, the CDR3 is TGCGCCAGCGGCGGTAGCCCCAGGGATGAGCAGTTCTTC. Translating it yields CASGGSPRDEQFF.